These 23 T cell receptor beta chains share one sample of origin, sequenced in a study of identical twins. From the 5' RACE reads, TCRdb called clonotypes with MiXCR, one entry per CDR3 protein. Of more than 600,000 distinct CDR3 sequences detected, 15% to 20% appear once; the ten largest clones hold under 15%. The data also belong to a second study, concerning T cells expressing NK-cell markers.

Material for sequencing was PBMCs. These receptors all come from a woman aged 18-35 years in good health.

V gene TRBV28 combines with J gene TRBJ2-7; 8 bases map to TRBD1. Looked up from germline, CDR1 is MDHEN and CDR2 is SYDVKM. The CDR3 length is 15 residues. V lost 6 bases to trimming and J lost 0 bases; unmatched junction nucleotides: 7. DNA for the CDR3: TGTGCCAGCAGGAGGAAACAGGGGGTCTCCTACGAGCAGTACTTC. This sequence encodes CASRRKQGVSYEQYF. Filled out from reference TRBV28 and TRBJ2-7, the complete variable domain reads DVKVTQSSRYLVKRTGEKVFLECVQDMDHENMFWYRQDPGLGLRLIYFSYDVKMKEKGDIPEGYSVSREKKERFSLILESASTNQTSMYLCASRRKQGVSYEQYFGPGTRLTVT.

This chain joins TRBV7-6 and TRBJ1-2; 8 bases line up with TRBD1. CDR1 is SGHVS, CDR2 FNYEAQ, per germline. The CDR3 is 17 amino acids. V lost 3 bases to trimming and J lost 11 bases; unmatched junction nucleotides: 20. DNA of the CDR3: TGTGCCAGCAGCTTCAACCTACGGGACAGGAACTCTATGAGATACACCTTC. Translating it yields CASSFNLRDRNSMRYTF.

This chain uses TRBV21-1 with TRBJ2-3; the table's D gene call, TRBD1, was not cross checked with the DNA. TRBV21-1 is a pseudogene. This CDR3 contains 16 residues. CDR3 nucleotides: TGTGCCAGCAGCAAAGTTGGGGCGGGCGTCACAGATACGCAGTATTTT. Protein: CASSKVGAGVTDTQYF.

Only a few counts were recorded for this clonotype. This chain connects TRBV25-1 to TRBJ2-1; the D is unclear. The CDR3 contains 14 residues. Germline CDR1 and CDR2: MGHDK and SYGVNS. V lost 4 bases and J 7 bases, leaving 14 bases between the germline ends. The DNA of the CDR3 is TGTGCCAGCAGTGTAATGGGCGATTTTAATGAGCAGTTCTTC. Encoded protein: CASSVMGDFNEQFF.

V and J are TRBV30 and TRBJ2-3; 7 bases fit TRBD1. Germline V gene lookup returns CDR1 GTSNPN and CDR2 SVGIG (reference sequence). The CDR3 spans 15 residues. J lost 5 bases, V lost 2 bases, and 10 bases had no gene match. CDR3 loop: CAWSLRTGRGDTQYF. The CDR3 nucleotides are TGTGCCTGGAGTCTCCGGACAGGAAGAGGAGATACGCAGTATTTT.

This clonotype was observed a handful of times. The rearrangement links TRBV7-2 to TRBJ1-5; 9 bases are shared with TRBD1. With V trimmed by 1 base and J by 2 bases, 6 bases remained unmatched. Germline values: CDR1 SGHTA, CDR2 FQGNSA. CDR3 length equals 17 residues. The CDR3 nucleotides read TGTGCCAGCAGCTTAGGGACAGGGGCTCAAGGCAATCAGCCCCAGCATTTT. Translated, it gives CASSLGTGAQGNQPQHF. Combining the CDR3 with reference TRBV7-2 and TRBJ1-5 gives the whole variable domain GAGVSQSPSNKVTEKGKDVELRCDPISGHTALYWYRQSLGQGLEFLIYFQGNSAPDKSGLPSDRFSAERTGGSVSTLTIQRTQQEDSAVYLCASSLGTGAQGNQPQHFGDGTRLSIL.

The V call is TRBV14, the J call TRBJ2-5; 11 bases match TRBD1. Germline values: CDR1 SGHDN, CDR2 FVKESK. The junction had 9 bases not matched to a gene; V was cut back by 0 bases and J by 6 bases. CDR3 length equals 17 residues. CDR3 bases: TGTGCCAGCAGCCAAGATCTCCGGACAGGGGGCAAGAAGACCCAGTACTTC. It translates to CASSQDLRTGGKKTQYF. Full variable domain (rest looked up from reference TRBV14 and TRBJ2-5): EAGVTQFPSHSVIEKGQTVTLRCDPISGHDNLYWYRRVMGKEIKFLLHFVKESKQDESGMPNNRFLAERTGGTYSTLKVQPAELEDSGVYFCASSQDLRTGGKKTQYFGPGTRLLVL.

This clonotype occurred a few times. The rearrangement uses TRBV20-1 and TRBJ1-2; D call uncertain. Germline CDR1 is DFQATT and CDR2 is SNEGSKA (reference sequence). This CDR3 is 13 amino acids long. The germline V and J ends were trimmed by 3 bases and 1 base, with 9 bases remaining between them. The CDR3 spells CSASAAGNYGYTF. The CDR3 DNA sequence: TGCAGTGCTAGCGCCGCCGGTAACTATGGCTACACCTTC.

This clonotype was recorded a few times. The rearrangement joins TRBV20-1 to TRBJ2-3, with D perhaps matching TRBD2 (5 bases). The CDR3 is made up of 12 amino acids. The germline gives CDR1 DFQATT, CDR2 SNEGSKA (reference sequence). Trimming took 4 bases from V and 9 from J, leaving 14 bases between them. The CDR3 protein is CSATGLAHTQYF. The CDR3 nucleotides are TGCAGTGCTACCGGACTGGCCCACACGCAGTATTTT.

The CDR3 reads CASSRDSAYEQYF. The CDR3 DNA is TGTGCCAGCAGCAGGGACAGCGCCTACGAGCAGTACTTC. The J gene is TRBJ2-7, the V gene TRBV13, with 7 bases matching TRBD1. The CDR3 has 13 residues. Germline-derived CDR1 and CDR2 are PRHDT and FYEKMQ (reference sequence). Losses at the gene ends were 5 bases for V and 2 bases for J; bases not matched to a gene: 3.

V and J are TRBV3-1 and TRBJ2-3, with D maybe TRBD1 (6 bases). Between the trimmed V and J ends, which lost 4 bases and 2 bases, there was a span of 13 bases. The length of the CDR3 is 15 residues. Germline CDR1 reads LGHDT; CDR2 reads YNNKEL (reference sequence). CDR3 sequence (DNA): TGTGCCAGCAGCCGAGGGACACCCTTCACAGATACGCAGTATTTT. Its protein is CASSRGTPFTDTQYF.

This clonotype was seen a handful of times. DNA of the CDR3: TGTGCCAGCAGTTTCCCGACTAGCGGGGGCTCCTACGAGCAGTACTTC. It yields the protein CASSFPTSGGSYEQYF. The chain joins TRBV27 to TRBJ2-7; 12 bases fit TRBD2. CDR3 length: 16 residues. The V and J ends lost 3 bases and 0 bases, in that order; junction bases with no gene match: 3. Per the germline V gene, CDR1 is MNHEY and CDR2 is SMNVEV (reference sequence).

This clonotype was picked up many times. The rearrangement uses TRBV20-1 and TRBJ2-7; D gene unclear. Germline-derived CDR1 and CDR2 are DFQATT and SNEGSKA (reference sequence). This CDR3 is 13 amino acids long. The V and J ends lost 2 bases and 3 bases respectively, with 11 bases between them. In nucleotides, the CDR3 is TGCAGTGCTAGACCCAGCGCTAACTACGAGCAGTACTTC. Residues: CSARPSANYEQYF.

The V gene is TRBV15, the J gene TRBJ2-7; 12 nucleotides align to TRBD2. CDR1 is LNHNV and CDR2 is YYDKDF in the germline V gene (reference sequence). The CDR3 extends over 15 amino acids. Trimming at V came to 3 bases and at J to 6 bases, leaving 6 bases not matched to a gene. The CDR3 loop is CATSRTSGSGLEQYF. Here the CDR3 DNA reads TGTGCCACCAGCAGGACTAGCGGGAGTGGGCTCGAGCAGTACTTC.

This clonotype turned up a few times. This sequence joins TRBV20-1 and TRBJ2-7, with a possible D match to TRBD2 (6 bases). The CDR3 length is 12 residues. V lost 1 base, J lost 6 bases, and 10 bases lay in between. Germline CDR1 and CDR2: DFQATT and SNEGSKA (reference sequence). In nucleotides, the CDR3 is TGCAGTGCTAGAGGTGGGGGGACCGAGCAGTACTTC. Its translation: CSARGGGTEQYF.

This clonotype occurred a few times. The chain links TRBV5-1 to TRBJ2-7; D call uncertain. V lost 4 bases, J lost 4 bases, and 18 bases lay in between. The length of the CDR3 is 15 residues. Germline V gives CDR1 SGHRS, CDR2 YFSETQ. Here the CDR3 reads CASSPEAQSRYEQYF. CDR3 bases: TGCGCCAGCAGCCCCGAGGCTCAATCCAGGTACGAGCAGTACTTC.

There are a few counts of this clonotype. The chain couples TRBV20-1 to TRBJ1-5, with D possibly being TRBD1 (6 bases). Trimming left V 5 bases short and J 5 bases short, with 13 bases between. CDR1 is DFQATT and CDR2 is SNEGSKA in the germline V gene (reference sequence). There are 13 residues in the CDR3. CDR3 region: CSAAQGSDQPQHF. The CDR3 DNA sequence: TGCAGTGCTGCACAGGGAAGTGATCAGCCCCAGCATTTT.

This clonotype has more than one count but fewer than ten. The CDR3 bases are TGCGCCAGCAGCCAGTCCCCGCCGAGCTCCTACGAGCAGTACTTC. This encodes CASSQSPPSSYEQYF. The V call is TRBV5-1, the J call TRBJ2-7; D is undetermined. The germline V and J ends were trimmed by 4 bases and 0 bases, with 14 bases remaining between them. There are 15 residues in the CDR3. Germline V lookup: CDR1 SGHRS, CDR2 YFSETQ.

The genes are TRBV6-1 and TRBJ1-1; no definite D call. This CDR3 is built from 14 residues. V lost 7 bases, J lost 4 bases, and 16 bases lay in between. Germline V lookup: CDR1 MNHNS, CDR2 SASEGT. The CDR3 nucleotides are TGTGCCAGCACCACCGGGCGGATGGTCACTGAAGCTTTCTTT. Amino acids: CASTTGRMVTEAFF.

The chain joins TRBV9 to TRBJ2-7; D tentatively reads TRBD1 or TRBD2 (5 bases each). CDR1 and CDR2 (germline): SGDLS, YYNGEE. V was cut by 3 bases and J by 0 bases, with 13 bases left in between. There are 15 residues in the CDR3. CDR3 DNA: TGTGCCAGCAGCGCGTTCCCCGGGACCTCCTACGAGCAGTACTTC. This codes for CASSAFPGTSYEQYF.

The chain links TRBV27 to TRBJ2-1; D is undetermined. In germline, CDR1 is MNHEY, CDR2 SMNVEV (reference sequence). The CDR3 sequence is 17 residues long. The V and J ends lost 2 bases and 0 bases respectively, with 14 bases between them. The CDR3 bases are TGTGCCAGCAGTTTAGAGCAACAGCCAAGCTCCTACAATGAGCAGTTCTTC. Translating it yields CASSLEQQPSSYNEQFF.

This clonotype was seen only a few times. The rearrangement uses TRBV29-1 and TRBJ2-3; 9 bases are shared with TRBD2. The CDR3 contains 13 residues. Trimming cost V 5 bases and J 3 bases; bases outside gene matches: 3. Germline V gene sequence: CDR1 SQVTM, CDR2 ANQGSEA. The CDR3 is CSVRAGGTDTQYF. As DNA, the CDR3 is TGCAGCGTTCGAGCGGGAGGAACAGATACGCAGTATTTT.

This clonotype showed up just a few times. The chain carries TRBV10-2 and TRBJ2-7, with 10 bases lining up with TRBD2. The J segment lost 5 bases and the V segment lost 6 bases, leaving 7 bases of the junction unmatched. This CDR3 spans 14 amino acids. Germline CDR1 WSHSY, CDR2 SAAADI. CDR3 bases: TGCGCCAGCAGCGACCCCGGGACTAGCGACGAGCAGTACTTC. Protein product: CASSDPGTSDEQYF.